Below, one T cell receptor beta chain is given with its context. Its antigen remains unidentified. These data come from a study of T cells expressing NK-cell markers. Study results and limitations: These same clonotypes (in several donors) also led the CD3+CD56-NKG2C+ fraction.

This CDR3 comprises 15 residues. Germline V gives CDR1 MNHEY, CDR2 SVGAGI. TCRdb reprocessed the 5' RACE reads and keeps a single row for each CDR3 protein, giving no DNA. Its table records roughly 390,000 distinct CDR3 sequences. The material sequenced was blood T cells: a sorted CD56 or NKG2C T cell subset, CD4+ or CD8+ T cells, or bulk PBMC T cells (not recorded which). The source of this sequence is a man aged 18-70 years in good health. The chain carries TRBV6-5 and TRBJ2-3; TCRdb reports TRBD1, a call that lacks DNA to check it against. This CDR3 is CASSYSAGTPDTQYF.